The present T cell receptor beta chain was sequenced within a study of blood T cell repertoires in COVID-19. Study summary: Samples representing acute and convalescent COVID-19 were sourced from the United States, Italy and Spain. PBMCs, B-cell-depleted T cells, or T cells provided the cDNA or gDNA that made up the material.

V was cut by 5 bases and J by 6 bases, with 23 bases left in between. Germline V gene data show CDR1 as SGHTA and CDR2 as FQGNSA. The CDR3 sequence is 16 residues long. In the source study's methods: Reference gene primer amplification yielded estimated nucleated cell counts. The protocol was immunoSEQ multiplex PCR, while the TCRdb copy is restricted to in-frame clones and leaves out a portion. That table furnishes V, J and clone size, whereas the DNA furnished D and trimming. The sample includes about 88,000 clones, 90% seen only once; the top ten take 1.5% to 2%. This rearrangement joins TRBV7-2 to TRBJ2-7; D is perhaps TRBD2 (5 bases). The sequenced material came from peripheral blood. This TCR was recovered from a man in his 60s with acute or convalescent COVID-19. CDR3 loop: CASSPRVGTTSGEQYF. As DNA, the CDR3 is TGTGCCAGCAGCCCGAGGGTGGGAACTACCTCGGGCGAGCAGTACTTC.